These 14 T cell receptor beta chains share one sample of origin, sequenced in a study of identical twins. TCRdb reprocessed the 5' RACE reads via MiXCR and lists one record per CDR3 protein. This table has a few hundred thousand distinct CDR3 sequences, approximately 12% appearing once. The data were also submitted as part of a second study, on yellow fever vaccine responses in identical twins.

The specimen was memory (CD45RO+) T cells sorted from blood. These receptors were obtained from a woman aged 18-29 years in good health.

This clonotype was counted between two and nine times. At one of its ends the junction is not consistent with the germline gene, which may arise from a read error. This chain joins TRBV29-1 and TRBJ2-7; D might be TRBD1 (5 bases). The CDR3 consists of 14 residues. The V gene's germline CDR1 is SQVTM and CDR2 ANQGSEA. The CDR3 here is CSVVLRTPSHEQYF. The CDR3 region has the DNA TGCAGCGTTGTTCTAAGGACACCCTCCCACGAGCAGTACTTC.

This clonotype appeared many times. The chain couples TRBV2 to TRBJ2-4; 8 bases map to TRBD1. V shed 7 bases and J 1 base; nucleotides not matched to a gene: 6. From germline, CDR1 is SNHLY and CDR2 FYNNEI. CDR3 length equals 15 residues. The CDR3 protein is CASTGQGTAKNIQYF. The CDR3 nucleotides read TGTGCCAGCACCGGACAGGGCACGGCCAAAAACATTCAGTACTTC.

There are a few counts of this clonotype. The chain combines TRBV7-9 with TRBJ2-6; D gene uncertain. The V gene lost 7 bases and the J gene lost 0 bases, with 7 bases spanning the gap. There are 14 residues in the CDR3. Germline assignment: CDR1 SEHNR and CDR2 FQNEAQ (reference sequence). CDR3 sequence reads: CASTESSGANVLTF. The CDR3 DNA follows: TGTGCCAGCACCGAATCCTCTGGGGCCAACGTCCTGACTTTC.

This clonotype occurred a few times. The chain employs TRBV7-2 and TRBJ2-3, with a weak D call TRBD2 (6 bases). Germline V lookup: CDR1 SGHTA, CDR2 FQGNSA. The CDR3 is 16 amino acids. Trimming removed 3 bases from V and 2 bases from J, with 15 bases in between. The chain's CDR3 is CASSLDVSGYTDTQYF. In DNA form, the CDR3 reads TGTGCCAGCAGCTTGGACGTCAGCGGGTACACAGATACGCAGTATTTT. The whole variable domain, remainder taken from reference TRBV7-2 and TRBJ2-3, is GAGVSQSPSNKVTEKGKDVELRCDPISGHTALYWYRQSLGQGLEFLIYFQGNSAPDKSGLPSDRFSAERTGGSVSTLTIQRTQQEDSAVYLCASSLDVSGYTDTQYFGPGTRLTVL.

The chain joins TRBV2 to TRBJ1-4; 9 nucleotides agree with TRBD1. The CDR3 is 15 amino acids. Trimming cost V 2 bases and J 5 bases; bases outside gene matches: 3. Per the germline V gene, CDR1 is SNHLY and CDR2 is FYNNEI. CDR3 in DNA: TGTGCCAGCAGTGAACAAGGGACAGGGAATGAAAAACTGTTTTTT. Its translation: CASSEQGTGNEKLFF.

The chain employs TRBV18 and TRBJ2-7; maybe TRBD2 (6 bases). V lost 3 bases, J lost 0 bases, and 9 bases lay in between. The germline CDR1 and CDR2 sequences are KGHSH and LQKENI. The CDR3 consists of 14 residues. CDR3 in amino acids: CASSPETSSYEQYF. CDR3 bases: TGTGCCAGCTCACCCGAGACTAGCTCCTACGAGCAGTACTTC.

The genes are TRBV20-1 and TRBJ2-7; 7 bases map to TRBD1. There are 15 residues in the CDR3. CDR1 DFQATT and CDR2 SNEGSKA come from the germline V gene (reference sequence). V lost 2 bases to trimming and J lost 3 bases; unmatched junction nucleotides: 10. The CDR3 protein is CSARPPTGNFYEQYF. The CDR3 DNA follows: TGCAGTGCTAGACCCCCGACAGGGAACTTCTACGAGCAGTACTTC.

This chain links TRBV27 with TRBJ2-7; TRBD1 matches at 7 bases. The length of the CDR3 is 13 residues. The ends lost 8 bases at V and 0 bases at J; junction bases unmatched: 4. Germline V CDR1 and CDR2: MNHEY, SMNVEV (reference sequence). The CDR3 protein is CASGGQDSYEQYF. The CDR3 DNA follows: TGTGCCAGCGGAGGACAGGACTCCTACGAGCAGTACTTC.

This clonotype was seen only a few times. The chain uses TRBV7-2 and TRBJ1-1; 7 bases agree with TRBD1. Germline-derived CDR1 and CDR2 are SGHTA and FQGNSA. V lost 5 bases, J lost 11 bases, and 5 bases stayed unmatched. The CDR3 sequence is 11 residues long. The DNA for the CDR3 is TGTGCCAGCAGCCAGGACAGGACGGCTTTCTTT. Protein sequence: CASSQDRTAFF.

In its sample, this clonotype was seen many times. The chain combines TRBV3-1 with TRBJ1-1, with D tentatively TRBD1 (6 bases). V was shortened by 4 bases and J by 5 bases, with 17 bases between the two germline ends. Germline-derived CDR1 and CDR2 are LGHDT and YNNKEL (reference sequence). There are 15 residues in the CDR3. The CDR3, as DNA: TGTGCCAGCAGCCTATTTGTTGAGGGGGATACTGAAGCTTTCTTT. As protein: CASSLFVEGDTEAFF.

V is TRBV11-2 and J is TRBJ2-5; D tentatively fits TRBD1 or TRBD2 (6 bases each). Germline CDR1 is SGHAT and CDR2 is FQNNGV. V lost 0 bases to trimming and J lost 4 bases, with 12 bases between them. The CDR3 length is 15 residues. The CDR3 region has the DNA TGTGCCAGCAGCTTAGATCGGGGGCTCGGAGAGACCCAGTACTTC. Amino acids: CASSLDRGLGETQYF.

The chain recombines TRBV20-1 with TRBJ2-7; 8 bases fit TRBD2. The CDR3 sequence is 13 residues long. V lost 6 bases to trimming and J lost 3 bases; unmatched junction nucleotides: 7. CDR1 is DFQATT and CDR2 is SNEGSKA in the germline V gene (reference sequence). Here the CDR3 reads CSAIASGGYEQYF. CDR3 sequence (DNA): TGCAGTGCAATAGCCAGCGGGGGCTACGAGCAGTACTTC.

The V call is TRBV29-1, the J call TRBJ2-1; 10 bases match TRBD2. V lost 7 bases and J lost 4; bases outside the gene matches: 16. The CDR3 is 17 residues long. Germline CDR1 and CDR2: SQVTM and ANQGSEA. The CDR3 DNA is TGCAGCGCTAGGACTAGCGGAAAGGGTCCAGGTTACAATGAGCAGTTCTTC. Translating it yields CSARTSGKGPGYNEQFF.

This clonotype has a count of ten or more. CDR3 DNA: TGTGCCAGCACTCTCAAAGGGCACTCCTACGAGCAGTACTTC. It specifies CASTLKGHSYEQYF. The chain uses TRBV28 and TRBJ2-7; D is unresolved. Looked up from germline, CDR1 is MDHEN and CDR2 is SYDVKM. V was cut by 7 bases and J by 0 bases, with 13 bases left in between. This CDR3 has 14 residues.